Following are 29 T cell receptor beta chains from one sample sequenced in a study of identical twins. TCRdb processed the 5' RACE reads anew with MiXCR; each CDR3 protein has one entry. The sample has 200,000 or so distinct CDR3 sequences, 7.5% seen once. These records were also assigned to another study, of yellow fever vaccine responses in identical twins.

Sequencing was performed on memory (CD45RO+) T cells sorted from blood. These receptors were taken from a woman younger than 30 in good health.

The chain combines TRBV7-2 with TRBJ2-5; 9 nucleotides agree with TRBD1. Losses at the gene ends were 1 base for V and 6 bases for J; bases not matched to a gene: 6. The germline gives CDR1 SGHTA, CDR2 FQGNSA. The CDR3 loop spans 15 amino acids. CDR3 region: CASSLVGQGTQTQYF. The DNA of the CDR3 is TGTGCCAGCAGCTTAGTAGGACAGGGGACCCAGACCCAGTACTTC.

This clonotype was seen repeatedly, ten times or more. The CDR3 nucleotides read TGCGCCAGCAGCCAAGATGCCATTTTGACCGCAGATACGCAGTATTTT. This sequence encodes CASSQDAILTADTQYF. The chain carries TRBV4-3 and TRBJ2-3; D not certain. This CDR3 contains 16 residues. The germline V and J ends were trimmed by 0 bases and 4 bases, with 14 bases remaining between them. CDR1 is LGHNA, CDR2 YSLEER, per germline.

V is TRBV18 and J is TRBJ2-2; D gene ambiguous. V gave up 2 bases and J gave up 4 bases, with 5 bases separating them. Per the germline V gene, CDR1 is KGHSH and CDR2 is LQKENI. The CDR3 loop spans 13 amino acids. The CDR3 DNA reads TGTGCCAGCTCACCAGACGTCACCGGGGAGCTGTTTTTT. Protein: CASSPDVTGELFF.

Ten or more counts support this clonotype. The J gene is TRBJ1-2, the V gene TRBV28, with a tentative D call TRBD1 (6 bases). Per germline, CDR1 MDHEN and CDR2 SYDVKM. There are 17 residues in the CDR3. Between the trimmed V and J ends, which lost 1 base and 5 bases, there was a span of 20 bases. In nucleotides, the CDR3 is TGTGCCAGCAGTTTATCACCAGGGGCTCAACTGGGTTATGGCTACACCTTC. Translation: CASSLSPGAQLGYGYTF.

The gene calls are TRBV19 and TRBJ2-7; TRBD1 matches 8 bases. This CDR3 is 15 amino acids long. V lost 6 bases and J lost 3; bases outside the gene matches: 10. In germline, CDR1 is LNHDA, CDR2 SQIVND (reference sequence). The CDR3 sequence is CASRVGTGSHYEQYF. The CDR3 DNA follows: TGTGCCAGTAGAGTTGGGACAGGATCCCACTACGAGCAGTACTTC. Drawing the rest from reference TRBV19 and TRBJ2-7, the complete variable domain is DGGITQSPKYLFRKEGQNVTLSCEQNLNHDAMYWYRQDPGQGLRLIYYSQIVNDFQKGDIAEGYSVSREKKESFPLTVTSAQKNPTAFYLCASRVGTGSHYEQYFGPGTRLTVT.

The chain joins TRBV5-5 to TRBJ1-5; possible D gene TRBD1, 5 bases. CDR3 length: 16 residues. Looked up from germline, CDR1 is SGHKS and CDR2 is YYEKEE (reference sequence). V lost 2 bases and J lost 5, with 17 bases in between. The CDR3 is CASSLKDSFGHQPQHF. The CDR3 DNA reads as TGTGCCAGCAGCTTAAAAGACAGTTTCGGGCATCAGCCCCAGCATTTT.

There are many counts of this clonotype. This chain joins TRBV28 and TRBJ2-5; D not resolved. V was clipped by 5 bases and J by 1 base, with 5 bases between them. The germline gives CDR1 MDHEN, CDR2 SYDVKM. The length of the CDR3 is 12 residues. CDR3 amino acids: CASSTFQETQYF. The CDR3 DNA sequence: TGTGCCAGCAGTACCTTCCAAGAGACCCAGTACTTC.

This clonotype was seen repeatedly, ten times or more. J is TRBJ2-3 and V is TRBV6-1, with a weak D call TRBD1 (6 bases). Germline V gives CDR1 MNHNS, CDR2 SASEGT. This CDR3 has 13 residues. V lost 6 bases to trimming and J lost 1 base, with 8 bases between them. The CDR3 DNA is TGTGCCAGCAGCCGACAGGGCACAGATACGCAGTATTTT. This translates into CASSRQGTDTQYF.

Here the CDR3 reads CSASPTGAGNEQFF. The DNA of the CDR3 is TGCAGTGCTAGTCCGACGGGGGCGGGCAATGAGCAGTTCTTC. V usage is TRBV20-1 and J usage is TRBJ2-1, with D possibly being TRBD1 or TRBD2 (6 bases each). From germline, CDR1 is DFQATT and CDR2 SNEGSKA (reference sequence). With 3 bases removed from V and 6 bases from J, the gap between germline ends came to 15 bases. The CDR3 contains 14 residues.

The chain employs TRBV5-4 and TRBJ2-3, with D tentatively TRBD2 (6 bases). CDR1 SGHNT and CDR2 YYREEE come from the germline V gene (reference sequence). The CDR3 totals 16 residues. The V and J ends lost 4 bases and 1 base respectively, with 16 bases between them. The DNA for the CDR3 is TGTGCCAGCAGCCGGGAAGCGGGTAGGGGCACAGATACGCAGTATTTT. The encoded protein is CASSREAGRGTDTQYF.

This chain links TRBV7-2 with TRBJ2-5; D uncertain. Germline CDR1 reads SGHTA; CDR2 reads FQGNSA. The CDR3 contains 14 residues. V was shortened by 7 bases and J by 1 base, with 13 bases between the two germline ends. CDR3 amino acids: CASTLRGSQETQYF. The CDR3 bases are TGTGCCAGCACCCTCCGTGGCAGCCAAGAGACCCAGTACTTC.

The CDR3 nucleotides read TGTGCCAGCAGCCTTGGACTAGACTTTGCAGATACGCAGTATTTT. Translating it yields CASSLGLDFADTQYF. The V and J genes are TRBV6-1 and TRBJ2-3; 7 bases match TRBD2. V was pared by 6 bases and J by 4 bases, with 10 bases of the junction left unmatched. Germline CDR1 MNHNS, CDR2 SASEGT. CDR3 length: 15 amino acids.

This clonotype appeared a few times. The V and J genes are TRBV24-1 and TRBJ2-1, with D uncertain. The germline V gene encodes CDR1 KGHDR and CDR2 SFDVKD. The CDR3 is 13 amino acids. V lost 0 bases, J lost 5 bases, and 4 bases lay in between. CDR3 protein: CATSDLGDNEQFF. In nucleotides, the CDR3 is TGTGCCACCAGTGATTTGGGGGACAATGAGCAGTTCTTC.

In its sample, this clonotype was seen many times. DNA for the CDR3: TGTGCCAGCAGCTACATCCCTCGGGCCTCCTACAATGAGCAGTTCTTC. Translating gives CASSYIPRASYNEQFF. V is TRBV7-3 and J is TRBJ2-1; D not resolved. Per the germline V gene, CDR1 is SGHTA and CDR2 is FQGTGA. This CDR3 is built from 16 residues. V was trimmed by 4 bases and J by 0 bases, leaving 13 bases between them.

This clonotype has more than one count but fewer than ten. A much larger clone lies one base from this, so it may be a read error. The J gene is TRBJ2-3, the V gene TRBV5-8; D is possibly TRBD1 (5 bases). The CDR3 consists of 17 residues. Per the germline V gene, CDR1 is SGHTS and CDR2 is YDEGEE. CDR3 in amino acids: CASSSHLGPIQTVTQYF. In nucleotides, the CDR3 is TGTGCCAGCAGCTCACATCTCGGCCCCATCCAGACAGTTACGCAGTATTTT.

This clonotype has more than one count but fewer than ten. The V and J genes are TRBV20-1 and TRBJ1-1; D is possibly TRBD1 (5 bases). The CDR3 is made up of 12 amino acids. V shed 5 bases and J shed 4 bases, with 11 bases lying between them. Germline CDR1 and CDR2: DFQATT and SNEGSKA (reference sequence). The CDR3: CSADRQITEAFF. The CDR3 bases are TGCAGTGCTGATAGACAGATCACTGAAGCTTTCTTT.

The rearrangement links TRBV29-1 to TRBJ2-5; 8 bases map to TRBD1. There are 12 residues in the CDR3. In germline, CDR1 is SQVTM, CDR2 ANQGSEA. Trimming removed 7 bases from V and 1 base from J; junction bases left unmatched: 2. The CDR3 spells CSAGTGQETQYF. The CDR3 nucleotides are TGCAGCGCCGGGACAGGCCAAGAGACCCAGTACTTC.

This rearrangement joins TRBV28 to TRBJ2-7; TRBD2 aligns across 12 bases. Germline CDR1 and CDR2: MDHEN and SYDVKM. This CDR3 region has 16 residues. Trimming at V came to 4 bases and at J to 7 bases, leaving 11 bases not matched to a gene. As DNA, the CDR3 is TGTGCCAGCAGTTCTGTCTCTAGCGGGAGGGCCTGGGAGCAGTACTTC. Amino acids: CASSSVSSGRAWEQYF. Complete variable domain (other parts from reference TRBV28 and TRBJ2-7): DVKVTQSSRYLVKRTGEKVFLECVQDMDHENMFWYRQDPGLGLRLIYFSYDVKMKEKGDIPEGYSVSREKKERFSLILESASTNQTSMYLCASSSVSSGRAWEQYFGPGTRLTVT.

Points on this clonotype: Compared with germline, one end of the junction differs, possibly owing to a read error. The chain recombines TRBV28 with TRBJ2-3; 7 bases are a match to TRBD2. The length of the CDR3 is 14 residues. Germline V gene sequence: CDR1 MDHEN, CDR2 SYDVKM. The CDR3 nucleotides are TGTGCCAGCGGCCCTAGCGGTAGCACAGATACGCAGAATTTT. Translated: CASGPSGSTDTQNF.

This chain links TRBV18 with TRBJ2-5, with 8 bases identical to TRBD1. The CDR3 loop spans 15 amino acids. Unmatched junction bases numbered 8, after V lost 3 bases and J lost 5 bases. Germline lookup yields CDR1 KGHSH and CDR2 LQKENI. The chain's CDR3 is CASSPRGQAGETQYF. CDR3 bases: TGTGCCAGCTCACCTCGGGGACAGGCGGGGGAGACCCAGTACTTC. Combining the CDR3 with reference TRBV18 and TRBJ2-5 gives the whole variable domain NAGVMQNPRHLVRRRGQEARLRCSPMKGHSHVYWYRQLPEEGLKFMVYLQKENIIDESGMPKERFSAEFPKEGPSILRIQQVVRGDSAAYFCASSPRGQAGETQYFGPGTRLLVL.

This clonotype was counted a few times. V and J are TRBV29-1 and TRBJ2-1, with a weak D call TRBD1 (5 bases). Germline V gives CDR1 SQVTM, CDR2 ANQGSEA. Trimming shortened V by 0 bases and J by 13 bases, and 10 bases separated the two germline ends. The CDR3 spans 11 residues. CDR3 sequence: CSVEDRALQFF. CDR3 sequence (DNA): TGCAGCGTTGAAGACAGGGCGCTACAGTTCTTC.

The chain links TRBV5-1 to TRBJ2-1, with D tentatively TRBD1 or TRBD2 (5 bases each). Germline assignment: CDR1 SGHRS and CDR2 YFSETQ. This CDR3 has 15 amino acids. V was trimmed by 4 bases and J by 1 base, leaving 12 bases between them. The CDR3 is CASSQSGLSYNEQFF. The CDR3 nucleotides read TGCGCCAGCAGCCAATCGGGGCTATCCTACAATGAGCAGTTCTTC.

The sample holds many counts of this clonotype. The rearrangement joins TRBV12-3 or TRBV12-4 to TRBJ1-4, with 7 bases that match TRBD1. V lost 6 bases, J lost 3 bases, and 4 bases stayed unmatched. CDR3 size: 14 residues. CDR3 amino acids: CASRRDRANEKLFF. In DNA form, the CDR3 reads TGTGCCAGCAGACGAGACAGGGCTAATGAAAAACTGTTTTTT.

This clonotype was seen more than once but under ten times. A read error may account for a junction end that differs from germline. The CDR3 DNA is TGTGCCAACAGTTTAGGGGGGGTCTATGGCTACACCTTC. It encodes CANSLGGVYGYTF. The chain recombines TRBV12-3 or TRBV12-4 with TRBJ1-2; a possible D gene is TRBD1 (6 bases). The CDR3 is made up of 13 amino acids.

The chain couples TRBV2 to TRBJ1-1, with D possibly matching TRBD1 (6 bases). V was pared by 6 bases and J by 3 bases, with 14 bases between. Germline CDR1 is SNHLY and CDR2 is FYNNEI. The CDR3 spans 14 residues. The chain's CDR3 is CASSRVEGDTEAFF. The CDR3 DNA is TGTGCCAGCAGCAGGGTCGAGGGGGACACTGAAGCTTTCTTT.

J is TRBJ2-7 and V is TRBV25-1; 7 bases are a match to TRBD1. Trimming cost V 4 bases and J 3 bases; bases outside gene matches: 6. The CDR3 extends over 14 amino acids. Germline V CDR1 and CDR2: MGHDK, SYGVNS. The CDR3: CASSVDRVLYEQYF. CDR3 sequence (DNA): TGTGCCAGCAGTGTAGACAGGGTACTCTACGAGCAGTACTTC.

The table lists this clonotype with a few counts. The V gene is TRBV5-1, the J gene TRBJ2-7; D gene ambiguous. The germline CDR1 and CDR2 sequences are SGHRS and YFSETQ. CDR3 length equals 14 residues. The V and J ends lost 2 bases and 3 bases respectively, with 12 bases between them. The CDR3 region is CASSLPSAGYEQYF. The CDR3 nucleotides are TGCGCCAGCAGCTTACCCTCGGCAGGCTACGAGCAGTACTTC. The variable domain in full, with the rest retrieved from reference TRBV5-1 and TRBJ2-7, is KAGVTQTPRYLIKTRGQQVTLSCSPISGHRSVSWYQQTPGQGLQFLFEYFSETQRNKGNFPGRFSGRQFSNSRSEMNVSTLELGDSALYLCASSLPSAGYEQYFGPGTRLTVT.

This clonotype was seen a few times. V usage is TRBV6-1 and J usage is TRBJ2-7, with D perhaps given as TRBD1 or TRBD2 (5 bases each). Per germline, CDR1 MNHNS and CDR2 SASEGT. V lost 5 bases, J lost 0 bases, and 11 bases lay in between. This CDR3 spans 14 amino acids. Here the CDR3 reads CASSPGASSYEQYF. The CDR3 DNA sequence: TGTGCCAGCAGTCCCGGGGCTAGCTCCTACGAGCAGTACTTC.

This clonotype occurred many times. CDR3 in amino acids: CASSLGQLSYEQYF. Written as DNA, the CDR3 is TGCGCCAGCAGCTTGGGACAGTTATCCTACGAGCAGTACTTC. The gene calls are TRBV5-1 and TRBJ2-7; tentatively, D is TRBD1 (5 bases). The CDR3 is 14 amino acids. The germline V gene has CDR1 SGHRS and CDR2 YFSETQ. Trimming cost V 0 bases and J 1 base, with 8 bases left between them.